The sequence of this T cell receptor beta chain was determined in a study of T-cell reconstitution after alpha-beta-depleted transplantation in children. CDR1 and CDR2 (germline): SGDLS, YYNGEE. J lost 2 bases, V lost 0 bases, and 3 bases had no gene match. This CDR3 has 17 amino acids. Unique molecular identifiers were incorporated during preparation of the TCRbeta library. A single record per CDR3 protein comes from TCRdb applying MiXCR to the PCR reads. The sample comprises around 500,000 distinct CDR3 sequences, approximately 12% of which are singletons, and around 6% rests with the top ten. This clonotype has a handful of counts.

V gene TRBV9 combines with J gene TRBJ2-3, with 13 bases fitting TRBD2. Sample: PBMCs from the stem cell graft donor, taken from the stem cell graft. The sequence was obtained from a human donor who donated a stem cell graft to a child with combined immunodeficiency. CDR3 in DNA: TGTGCCAGCAGCGTAGTGACTAGCGGGAGGCCCACAGATACGCAGTATTTT. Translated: CASSVVTSGRPTDTQYF. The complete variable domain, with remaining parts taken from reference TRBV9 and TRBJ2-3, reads DSGVTQTPKHLITATGQRVTLRCSPRSGDLSVYWYQQSLDQGLQFLIQYYNGEERAKGNILERFSAQQFPDLHSELNLSSLELGDSALYFCASSVVTSGRPTDTQYFGPGTRLTVL.